This TCR beta chain was found in a study of T cell repertoires in cytomegalovirus infection. As regards this clonotype: Antigen: not known.

Study-wide results and caveats: HLA-C-restricted CMV clonotypes gave the most frequent clonotype in two of eight donors.

V lost 8 bases to trimming and J lost 3 bases; unmatched junction nucleotides: 5. The germline V gene encodes CDR1 LNHNV and CDR2 YYDKDF (reference sequence). CDR3 length equals 13 residues. TCRdb reprocessed the reads via MiXCR and lists one record per CDR3 protein. The data hold some 200,000 distinct CDR3 sequences, with roughly 34% observed a single time. The sequence was collected from a human donor in good health (CMV status not recorded). Some clones in this sample may be carry-over from other donors' samples. The rearrangement uses TRBV15 and TRBJ2-7; 9 bases align to TRBD1. Sequenced here: CD8+ T cells from cultured PBMCs, sampled from culture after CMV antigen stimulation. The CDR3 spells CATGDRVDYEQYF. For the CDR3, the DNA is TGTGCCACCGGGGACAGGGTAGACTACGAGCAGTACTTC.